This T cell receptor (beta chain) comes out of a study of radiotherapy plus CTLA-4 blockade in lung cancer. Method: immunoSEQ multiplex PCR; TCRdb's copy keeps in-frame clones and lacks some. The data contain 65,000 to 90,000 clones, about nine tenths of them seen just once; the ten biggest clones take up roughly two fifths. Sequences were derived from peripheral blood, sampled from a patient treated with radiotherapy plus ipilimumab. The sequence was collected from a human donor with non-small cell lung cancer that progressed on radiotherapy plus ipilimumab.

CDR3 protein: CASSEKAATWDNQPQHF. In nucleotides, the CDR3 is TGTGCCAGCAGTGAAAAAGCAGCTACGTGGGACAATCAGCCCCAGCATTTT. The V and J genes are TRBV6-1 and TRBJ1-5; D is ambiguous. This CDR3 comprises 17 residues. Per the germline V gene, CDR1 is MNHNS and CDR2 is SASEGT. Trimming shortened V by 2 bases and J by 3 bases, and 17 bases separated the two germline ends.